This T cell receptor beta chain emerged from a study of T cell responses to AZD1222 COVID-19 vaccine listed by TCRdb under 2021. Some background on the complete study: Because spike-specific TCR depth and breadth did not differ between the two schedules, AZD1222 recipients who got a second dose at roughly 4 weeks were pooled with those who got a second dose at roughly 12 weeks. A total of about 240 trial participants underwent TCR sequencing, of whom some 210 received two doses of AZD1222 and some 25 received two doses of the MenACWY control vaccine. Trial participants were enrolled by age into 18-55, 56-69 and 70-plus year subgroups, with about 150, 28 and 57 TCR-sequenced participants respectively. Points the paper makes about the study in general: Because no day 14 peak-response samples were available, repertoires were characterized only after the peak T cell response. In the small 56-69-year group, the increase in depth fell short of significance, most likely because of low power. Nearly half of unique spike-specific TCRs reportedly recognized epitopes outside regions mutated in the B.1.351 and B.1.1.7 variants. Participants were mostly white British, with more females than males. The authors suggested clonal diversity may have been underestimated. CD4 TCRs associated with the vaccine covered the entire spike protein, and the dominant responses were in regions 160-218 and 743-854. After two AZD1222 doses, both the breadth and the depth of spike-specific TCRs were significantly higher than at day 0 and than in MenACWY recipients. Conclusions about previously exposed vaccinees were limited because only six AZD1222 recipients were SARS-CoV-2 seropositive at baseline.

Interpreted using the paper, the time point label stands for: baseline before first vaccination. The vaccinee samples were drawn from two UK trials, COV001 and COV002, one of which was a single-blind randomized controlled phase 2/3 trial testing AZD1222 (ChAdOx1 nCoV-19) in healthy adults. Trial participant PBMC samples were collected at day 0 and day 28 after the second dose for TCRbeta chain sequencing. As to this clone: Its antigen is still unknown. No base-level quality is on record; no much larger clone is a single base apart.

The CDR3 regions of human TCRbeta chains were analyzed by immunosequencing. As for how the authors treated the data: Repertoire TCRs were matched against a reference library of SARS-CoV-2-specific TCRs generated with the MIRA antigen-specificity platform. Breadth was defined as the fraction of unique TCRs that were SARS-CoV-2-associated. Depth was defined as the fraction of total T cells that were SARS-CoV-2-associated. Each spike-specific TCR was assigned to its reactive spike region and to a CD4 or CD8 class using the MIRA data. Log10-transformed breadth and depth values were compared by one-way ANOVA with Sidak's multiple comparisons tests. TCRdb mirrors the immuneACCESS table, restricted to in-frame sequences. Some clones are absent from its copies; in checked studies, under half trace to an unresolved V gene, and the reason for the others is unknown. V and J calls and clone size are as listed in that table; D and trimming were resolved from the DNA. The sample table contains about 130,000 clones; only one count was recorded for approximately 85% of them. Around 8% of the sample is held by the ten biggest clonotypes.

This material consisted of peripheral blood, taken on day 0 of AZD1222 vaccination. This receptor was obtained from an adult in good health.

The CDR3 protein sequence reads: CASRDGTALYSNQPQHF. The nucleotide sequence is given as TGTGCCAGCAGGGACGGGACAGCACTTTATAGCAATCAGCCCCAGCATTTT. The chain was built from TRBV2 and TRBJ1-5, with 7 central nucleotides matching TRBD1. The CDR3 numbers 17 residues from cysteine through phenylalanine. The only DNA kept is the CDR3, 51 bases in frame from the first base. CDR1 SNHLY and CDR2 FYNNEI were looked up in the germline V gene. V loses 6 bases at its end and J loses 0 bases; junction bases beyond the gene matches: 11.